Listed below are T cell receptor beta chains from one sample, sequenced in a study of blood T cell repertoires in COVID-19. Clones were sequenced by immunoSEQ multiplex PCR, and TCRdb holds only the in-frame ones, with some missing. The sample includes a few hundred thousand clones, more than 80% of them seen just once. The sequencing input was PBMCs or T cells enriched from blood (not recorded which). The origin of the receptors is a man aged 18 to 30 who had recovered from COVID-19. Both conserved end residues are part of each CDR3. Each record gives: J gene, D gene, clone size, V gene, CDR3 DNA, CDR3 protein. The D gene is left open where the match is weak. The size field is filled for only some rows; it gives once, few, many or a size class.

>TRBJ1-2|.|.|TRBV6-5
TGTGCCAGCAGGGAGACAGTTCCCTATGGCTACACCTTC
CASRETVPYGYTF
>TRBJ1-1|.|.|TRBV11-2
TGTGCCAGCAGGAAGCTGGGGTTGAGGGGGGGGACTGAAGCTTTCTTT
CASRKLGLRGGTEAFF
>TRBJ1-1|.|.|TRBV28
TGTGCCAGCAGTAGCCCCGAAAAAACTGAAGCTTTCTTT
CASSSPEKTEAFF
>TRBJ2-1|TRBD2|once|TRBV4-2
TGTGCCAGCAGCTCACTAGCGGGGGTCCGGGGAGAGCAGTTCTTC
CASSSLAGVRGEQFF
>TRBJ1-4|TRBD1|.|TRBV4-1
TGCGCCAGCAGCCGGGCCGCTGGGACAGGGCGTAATGAAAAACTGTTTTTT
CASSRAAGTGRNEKLFF
>TRBJ1-5|TRBD1|.|TRBV6-2/TRBV6-3
TGTGCCAGCAGTCGGACAGGGGGGAAACAGCCCCAGCATTTT
CASSRTGGKQPQHF
>TRBJ2-3|.|.|TRBV6-4
TGTGCCAGCGTAGCGGAGTCGAGGACAGATACGCAGTATTTT
CASVAESRTDTQYF
>TRBJ1-1|TRBD1|.|TRBV5-1
TGCGCCAGCAGCCCTAGAGCGCAGACAGGGGGCGTTGGGGGTTTCTTT
CASSPRAQTGGVGGFF
>TRBJ2-3|TRBD2|few|TRBV7-6
TGTGCCAGCAGCCAAGGGTCAGCGGGAGCTAACACAGATACGCAGTATTTT
CASSQGSAGANTDTQYF
>TRBJ2-7|.|.|TRBV6-1
TGTGCCAGCAGTGAGGACAGACCTTCCTACGAGCAGTACTTC
CASSEDRPSYEQYF
>TRBJ2-3|TRBD2|.|TRBV9
TGTGCCAGCAGCACATACCGGACTAGCGGGGGGGCAACAGATACGCAGTATTTT
CASSTYRTSGGATDTQYF
>TRBJ1-2|TRBD1|.|TRBV5-8
TGTGCCAGCAGCTTGGGGGACAGGGGTAGGGGCTACACCTTC
CASSLGDRGRGYTF
>TRBJ1-1|TRBD1|.|TRBV7-9
TGTGCCAGCAGCTCGCCGGGACAGGGGGCGTGGACTGAAGCTTTCTTT
CASSSPGQGAWTEAFF